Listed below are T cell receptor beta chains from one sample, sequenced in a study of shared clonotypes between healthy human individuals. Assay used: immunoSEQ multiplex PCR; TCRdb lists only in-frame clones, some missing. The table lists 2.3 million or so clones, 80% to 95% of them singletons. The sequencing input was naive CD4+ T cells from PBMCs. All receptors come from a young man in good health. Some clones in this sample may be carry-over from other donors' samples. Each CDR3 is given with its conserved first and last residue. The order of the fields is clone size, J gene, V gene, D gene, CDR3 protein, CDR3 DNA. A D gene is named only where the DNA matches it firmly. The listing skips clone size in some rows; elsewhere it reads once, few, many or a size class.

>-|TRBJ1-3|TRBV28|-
CASSLPGGHSGNTIYF
TGTGCCAGCAGTCTCCCGGGTGGCCACTCTGGAAACACCATATATTTT
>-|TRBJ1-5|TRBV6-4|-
CASSKPNQGGNQPQHF
TGTGCCAGCAGTAAACCGAACCAGGGAGGCAATCAGCCCCAGCATTTT
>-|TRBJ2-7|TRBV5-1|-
CASSLDPGARPDEQYF
TGCGCCAGCAGCTTGGATCCGGGGGCGCGTCCGGACGAGCAGTACTTC
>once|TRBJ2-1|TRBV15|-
CATSRESPGYNEQFF
TGTGCCACCAGCAGAGAGTCCCCCGGGTACAATGAGCAGTTCTTC
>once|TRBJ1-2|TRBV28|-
CASLRDPGGYTF
TGTGCCAGCCTCAGAGACCCTGGTGGCTACACCTTC
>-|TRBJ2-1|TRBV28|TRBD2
CASSHRLAGFYNEQFF
TGTGCCAGCAGTCACAGACTAGCGGGATTTTACAATGAGCAGTTCTTC
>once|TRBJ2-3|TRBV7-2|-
CASSPIGEGADTQYF
TGTGCCAGCAGCCCGATAGGGGAGGGGGCAGATACGCAGTATTTT
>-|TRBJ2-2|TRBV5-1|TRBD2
CASRLLAGDSTGELFF
TGCGCCAGCCGTTTACTAGCGGGAGATAGCACCGGGGAGCTGTTTTTT
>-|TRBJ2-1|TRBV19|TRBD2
CARVVSVAGGYNEQFF
TGTGCCAGAGTAGTAAGTGTAGCGGGAGGTTACAATGAGCAGTTCTTC
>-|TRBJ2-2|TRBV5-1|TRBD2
CASSPGTSGILGELFF
TGCGCCAGCAGCCCCGGGACTAGCGGGATTCTCGGGGAGCTGTTTTTT
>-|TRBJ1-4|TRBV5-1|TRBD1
CASSATGETNEKLFF
TGCGCCAGCAGCGCGACAGGGGAGACTAATGAAAAACTGTTTTTT
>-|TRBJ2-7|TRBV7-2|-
CASSLSELDSYEQYF
TGTGCCAGCAGCTTATCGGAGCTCGACTCCTACGAGCAGTACTTC